One TCR beta chain is described in this entry. Its specificity is not known. The record originates from a study of shared clonotypes between healthy human individuals. General study results and limits: Non-shared clonotypes had lower generation probabilities than clonotypes shared by all four sorted-subset donors. Represented diversity (both genetic and exposure-history) was limited by the small number of donors.

CD45RO negativity and positive selection for CCR7 defined naive CD8 cells, a population that excluded terminally differentiated effector memory CD45RA+ cells. CDR1 and CDR2 from the germline V gene are MNHEY and SMNVEV (reference sequence). V lost 8 bases and J lost 2; bases outside the gene matches: 11. The CDR3 runs to 17 residues. Splitting of each subset's genomic DNA was done evenly across several immunoSEQ plates. The assay was immunoSEQ multiplex PCR, and TCRdb's table has in-frame clones only and misses some. This table holds roughly 2.1 million clones, approximately 94% found once. This chain uses TRBV27 with TRBJ2-3, with TRBD2 matching over 12 bases. The receptor was derived from a man between 18 and 35 years old in good health. Some clones in this sample may be carry-over from other donors' samples. The sequencing sample was made of naive CD8+ T cells from PBMCs. The CDR3 loop is CASGHGLAGPYTDTQYF. CDR3 DNA sequence: TGTGCCAGCGGACACGGACTAGCGGGACCGTACACAGATACGCAGTATTTT.